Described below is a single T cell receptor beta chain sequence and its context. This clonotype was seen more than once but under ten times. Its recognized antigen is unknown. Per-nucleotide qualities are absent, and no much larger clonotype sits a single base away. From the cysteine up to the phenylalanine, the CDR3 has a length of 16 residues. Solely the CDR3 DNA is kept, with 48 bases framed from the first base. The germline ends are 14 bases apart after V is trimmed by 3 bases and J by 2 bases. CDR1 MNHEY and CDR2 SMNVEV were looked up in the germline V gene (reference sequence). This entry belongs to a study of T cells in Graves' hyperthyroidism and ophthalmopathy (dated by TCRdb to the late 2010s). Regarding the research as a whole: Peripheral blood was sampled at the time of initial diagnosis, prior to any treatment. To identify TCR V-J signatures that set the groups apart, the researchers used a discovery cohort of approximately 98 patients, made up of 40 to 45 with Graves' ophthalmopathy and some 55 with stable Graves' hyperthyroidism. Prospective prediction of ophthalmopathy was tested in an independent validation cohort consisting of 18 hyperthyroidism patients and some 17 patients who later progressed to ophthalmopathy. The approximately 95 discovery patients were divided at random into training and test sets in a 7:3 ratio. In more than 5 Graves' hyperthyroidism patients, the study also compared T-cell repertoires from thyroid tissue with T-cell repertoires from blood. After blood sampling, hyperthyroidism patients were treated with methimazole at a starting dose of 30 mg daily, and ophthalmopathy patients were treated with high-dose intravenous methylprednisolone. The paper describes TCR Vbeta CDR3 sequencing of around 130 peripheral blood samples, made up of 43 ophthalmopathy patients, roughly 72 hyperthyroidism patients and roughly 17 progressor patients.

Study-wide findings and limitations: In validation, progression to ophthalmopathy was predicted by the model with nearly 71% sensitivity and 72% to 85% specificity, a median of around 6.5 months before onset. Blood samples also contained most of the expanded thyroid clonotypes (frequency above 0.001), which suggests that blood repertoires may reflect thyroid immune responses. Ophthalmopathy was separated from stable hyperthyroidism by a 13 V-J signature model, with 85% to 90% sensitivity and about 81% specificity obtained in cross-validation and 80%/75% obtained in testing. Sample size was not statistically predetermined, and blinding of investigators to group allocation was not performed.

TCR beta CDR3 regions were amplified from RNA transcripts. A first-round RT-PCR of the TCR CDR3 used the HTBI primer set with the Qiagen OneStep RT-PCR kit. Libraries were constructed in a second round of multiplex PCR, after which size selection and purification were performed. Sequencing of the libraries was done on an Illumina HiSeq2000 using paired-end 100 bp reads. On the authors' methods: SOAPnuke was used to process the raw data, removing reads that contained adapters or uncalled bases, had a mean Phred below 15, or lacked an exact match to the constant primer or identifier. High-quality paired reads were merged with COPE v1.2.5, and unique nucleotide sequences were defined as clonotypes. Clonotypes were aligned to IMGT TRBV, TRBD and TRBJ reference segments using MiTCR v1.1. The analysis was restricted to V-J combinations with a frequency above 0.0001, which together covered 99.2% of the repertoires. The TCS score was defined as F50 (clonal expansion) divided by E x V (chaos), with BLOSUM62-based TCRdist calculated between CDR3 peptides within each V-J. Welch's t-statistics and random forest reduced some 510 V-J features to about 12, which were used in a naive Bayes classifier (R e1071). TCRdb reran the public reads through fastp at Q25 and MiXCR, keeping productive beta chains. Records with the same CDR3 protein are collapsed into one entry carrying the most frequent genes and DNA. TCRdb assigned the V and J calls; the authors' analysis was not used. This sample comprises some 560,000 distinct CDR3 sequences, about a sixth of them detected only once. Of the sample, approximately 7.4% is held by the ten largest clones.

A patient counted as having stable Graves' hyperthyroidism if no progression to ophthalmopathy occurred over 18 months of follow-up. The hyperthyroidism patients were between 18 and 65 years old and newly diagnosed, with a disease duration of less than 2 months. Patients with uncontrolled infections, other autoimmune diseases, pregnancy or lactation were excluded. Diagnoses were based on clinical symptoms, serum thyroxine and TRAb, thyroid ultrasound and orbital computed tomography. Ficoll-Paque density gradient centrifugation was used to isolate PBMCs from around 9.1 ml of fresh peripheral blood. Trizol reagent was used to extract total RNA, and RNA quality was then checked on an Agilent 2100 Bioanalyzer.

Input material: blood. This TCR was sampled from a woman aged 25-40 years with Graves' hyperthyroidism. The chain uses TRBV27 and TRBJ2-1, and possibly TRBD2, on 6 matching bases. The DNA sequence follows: TGTGCCAGCAGTTTCCACCCGCGGGGAGCCTACAATGAGCAGTTCTTC. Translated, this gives CASSFHPRGAYNEQFF.